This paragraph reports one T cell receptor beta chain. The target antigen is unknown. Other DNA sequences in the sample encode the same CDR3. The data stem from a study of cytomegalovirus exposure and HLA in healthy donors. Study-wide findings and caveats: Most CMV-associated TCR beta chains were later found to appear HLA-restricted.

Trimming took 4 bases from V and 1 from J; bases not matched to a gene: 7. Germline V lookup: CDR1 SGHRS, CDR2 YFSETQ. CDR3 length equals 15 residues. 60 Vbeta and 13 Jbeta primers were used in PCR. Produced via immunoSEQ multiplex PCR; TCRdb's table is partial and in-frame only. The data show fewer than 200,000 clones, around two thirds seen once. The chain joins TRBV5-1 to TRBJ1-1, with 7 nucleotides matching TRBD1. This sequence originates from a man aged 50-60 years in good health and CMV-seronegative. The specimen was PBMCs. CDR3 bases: TGCGCCAGCAGCCCTGGACAGGTAGGGAACACTGAAGCTTTCTTT. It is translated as CASSPGQVGNTEAFF.